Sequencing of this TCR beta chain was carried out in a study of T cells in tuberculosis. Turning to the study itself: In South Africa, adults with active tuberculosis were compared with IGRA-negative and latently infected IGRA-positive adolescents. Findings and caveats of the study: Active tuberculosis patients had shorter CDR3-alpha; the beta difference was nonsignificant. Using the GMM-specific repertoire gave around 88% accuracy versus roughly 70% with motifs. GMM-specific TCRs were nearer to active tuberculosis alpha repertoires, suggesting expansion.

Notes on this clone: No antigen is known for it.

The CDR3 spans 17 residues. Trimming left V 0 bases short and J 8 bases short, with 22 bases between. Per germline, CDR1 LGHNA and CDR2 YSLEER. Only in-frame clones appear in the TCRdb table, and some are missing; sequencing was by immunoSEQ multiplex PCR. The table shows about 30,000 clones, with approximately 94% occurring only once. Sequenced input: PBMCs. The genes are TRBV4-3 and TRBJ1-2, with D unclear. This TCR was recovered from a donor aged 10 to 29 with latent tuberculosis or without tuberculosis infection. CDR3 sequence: CASSQDLRRLSGAGYTF. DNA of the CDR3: TGCGCCAGCAGCCAAGATCTTAGGCGGCTGAGTGGCGCAGGCTACACCTTC.